These 27 T cell receptor beta chains originate from one sample sequenced in a study of beta chain features in type 1 diabetes. Their cognate antigens are unknown. Every isolated RNA sample was fully reverse transcribed, so sequencing captured expressed TCRB transcripts. Libraries were prepared by immunoSEQ multiplex PCR; TCRdb keeps only in-frame clonotypes and omits some of them. The sample lists 200,000 to 300,000 clones; about 20% were seen once. Findings of the study overall: Type 1 diabetes patients showed a moderate but significant shortening of TCRB CDR3s in all four CD4+ subsets.

The source material was naive CD4+ T cells from blood. These receptors originate from a woman in her forties with type 1 diabetes.

This sequence joins TRBV6-1 and TRBJ1-1; 8 bases are shared with TRBD1. Germline CDR1 MNHNS, CDR2 SASEGT. With 7 bases clipped from V and 5 bases from J, the junction kept 9 bases outside the gene matches. The CDR3 is 14 amino acids. In nucleotides, the CDR3 is TGTGCCAGCATCGACAGGGGCGGTGTTACTGAAGCTTTCTTT. It codes for CASIDRGGVTEAFF.

The chain employs TRBV4-2 and TRBJ1-1; TRBD1 matches 7 bases. This CDR3 is 14 amino acids long. Germline CDR1 LGHNA, CDR2 YNFKEQ. V lost 0 bases, J lost 7 bases, and 5 bases stayed unmatched. The CDR3 DNA reads TGTGCCAGCAGCCAAGACGGGACAGTAGATGAAGCTTTCTTT. Protein: CASSQDGTVDEAFF.

The genes are TRBV30 and TRBJ2-7, with 12 positions matching TRBD2. Germline CDR1 and CDR2: GTSNPN and SVGIG (reference sequence). CDR3 length equals 16 residues. J was trimmed by 0 bases and V by 1 base; bases with no gene match: 4. The CDR3 DNA follows: TGTGCCTGGAGTGCTTGGACTAGCGGGGTCTCCTACGAGCAGTACTTC. Residues: CAWSAWTSGVSYEQYF.

This chain links TRBV6-5 with TRBJ2-5; TRBD2 agrees at 7 bases. Germline CDR1 MNHEY, CDR2 SVGAGI. The CDR3 is 14 residues long. After removal of 8 bases from V and 5 bases from J, the junction contained 11 bases not matched to a gene. The CDR3 spells CASGRGRGMETQYF. The CDR3 DNA reads TGTGCCAGCGGCCGCGGGAGAGGGATGGAGACCCAGTACTTC.

The rearrangement uses TRBV6-6 and TRBJ2-4; 8 bases map to TRBD1. The V and J ends lost 4 bases and 7 bases, in that order; junction bases with no gene match: 9. Germline-derived CDR1 and CDR2 are MNHNY and SVGAGI (reference sequence). The CDR3 runs to 15 residues. Here the CDR3 reads CASSSGDRGRNIQYF. Here the CDR3 DNA reads TGTGCCAGCAGTTCCGGTGACAGGGGCAGGAACATTCAGTACTTC.

The CDR3 DNA reads as TGTGCCAGCTCACACGACAGACCACCGGAGACCCAGTACTTC. Translating it yields CASSHDRPPETQYF. The chain joins TRBV18 to TRBJ2-5; TRBD1 is a possible D gene (5 bases). Germline assignment: CDR1 KGHSH and CDR2 LQKENI. V was pared by 4 bases and J by 5 bases, with 14 bases between. The CDR3 is made up of 14 amino acids.

The V and J genes are TRBV29-1 and TRBJ2-1; 7 bases are a match to TRBD2. V shed 1 base, J shed 4 bases, and the junction held 7 bases outside the gene matches. CDR3 size: 15 residues. Germline V gene sequence: CDR1 SQVTM, CDR2 ANQGSEA. CDR3 DNA sequence: TGCAGCGTTGAAGGGGGTAGCGGGCATTACAATGAGCAGTTCTTC. It translates to CSVEGGSGHYNEQFF.

This rearrangement joins TRBV5-1 to TRBJ2-1, with D tentatively TRBD1 (6 bases). The CDR3 extends over 12 amino acids. Trimming shortened V by 8 bases and J by 7 bases, and 13 bases separated the two germline ends. Looked up from germline, CDR1 is SGHRS and CDR2 is YFSETQ. The DNA for the CDR3 is TGCGCCAGTAGACAAGACAGGAATGAGCAGTTCTTC. Translating gives CASRQDRNEQFF.

This clone has just a few counts. J is TRBJ2-5 and V is TRBV25-1, with 9 bases matching TRBD1. Trimming at V came to 11 bases and at J to 1 base, leaving 14 bases not matched to a gene. This CDR3 has 16 amino acids. Germline-derived CDR1 and CDR2 are MGHDK and SYGVNS. The CDR3 protein is CASHRTGQGVQETQYF. CDR3 bases: TGTGCCTCCCATAGAACGGGACAGGGAGTCCAAGAGACCCAGTACTTC.

The chain carries TRBV9 and TRBJ2-7, with D maybe TRBD2 (5 bases). The CDR3 sequence is 14 residues long. CDR1 SGDLS and CDR2 YYNGEE come from the germline V gene. V lost 0 bases and J lost 6, with 13 bases in between. The CDR3 DNA is TGTGCCAGCAGCGTAGACGGAGATCGGGGCGAGCAGTACTTC. Translation: CASSVDGDRGEQYF.

The J gene is TRBJ1-1, the V gene TRBV29-1, with 12 bases lining up with TRBD1. The V segment lost 4 bases and the J segment 5 bases; nucleotides outside the gene matches: 5. The CDR3 spans 14 residues. The germline V gene encodes CDR1 SQVTM and CDR2 ANQGSEA. The CDR3 loop is CSVVRDRGRTEAFF. Written as DNA, the CDR3 is TGCAGCGTTGTAAGGGACAGGGGGCGAACTGAAGCTTTCTTT.

The chain carries TRBV2 and TRBJ1-2; 8 bases agree with TRBD1. This CDR3 spans 14 amino acids. The V gene end was trimmed by 2 bases and the J gene end by 10 bases; junction bases not matched to a gene: 9. Germline lookup yields CDR1 SNHLY and CDR2 FYNNEI. The DNA for the CDR3 is TGTGCCAGCAGTGAACGTCGTGGACAGGGCCACTACACCTTC. Its protein product is CASSERRGQGHYTF. The full variable domain, its missing parts supplied by reference TRBV2 and TRBJ1-2, is EPEVTQTPSHQVTQMGQEVILRCVPISNHLYFYWYRQILGQKVEFLVSFYNNEISEKSEIFDDQFSVERPDGSNFTLKIRSTKLEDSAMYFCASSERRGQGHYTFGSGTRLTVV.

The chain combines TRBV19 with TRBJ2-5; a possible D gene is TRBD2 (6 bases). Trimming took 3 bases from V and 0 from J, leaving 14 bases between them. Germline V gives CDR1 LNHDA, CDR2 SQIVND (reference sequence). There are 16 residues in the CDR3. Here the CDR3 DNA reads TGTGCCAGTAGTATCGACGGGACTTCGTACCAAGAGACCCAGTACTTC. Translation: CASSIDGTSYQETQYF.

The table lists this clone with a few counts. The chain carries TRBV4-2 and TRBJ2-3; TRBD1 might be the D (5 bases). There are 15 residues in the CDR3. The germline CDR1 and CDR2 sequences are LGHNA and YNFKEQ. V dropped 1 base and J dropped 5 bases, with 13 bases sitting between them. CDR3 sequence reads: CASSQGKGVGDTQYF. The CDR3 bases are TGTGCCAGCAGCCAAGGGAAAGGGGTGGGAGATACGCAGTATTTT.

The chain recombines TRBV30 with TRBJ1-5; D is unclear. The CDR3 consists of 13 residues. The germline V gene has CDR1 GTSNPN and CDR2 SVGIG (reference sequence). Trimming took 3 bases from V and 4 from J, leaving 10 bases between them. The CDR3 reads CAWSPGGNQPQHF. For the CDR3, the DNA is TGTGCCTGGAGCCCCGGAGGGAATCAGCCCCAGCATTTT.

The chain combines TRBV2 with TRBJ2-7, with TRBD1 matching over 8 bases. The CDR3 contains 15 residues. Trimming cost V 5 bases and J 4 bases; bases outside gene matches: 10. The germline V gene encodes CDR1 SNHLY and CDR2 FYNNEI. Written as DNA, the CDR3 is TGTGCCAGCAGTTACGACAGGGGATCGGATTACGAGCAGTACTTC. Residues: CASSYDRGSDYEQYF.

The V gene is TRBV6-5, the J gene TRBJ1-4, with TRBD1 matching 8 bases. Germline CDR1 MNHEY, CDR2 SVGAGI. V lost 2 bases, J lost 7 bases, and 6 bases stayed unmatched. The CDR3 contains 15 residues. CDR3 protein: CASSYRGQGGEKLFF. CDR3 sequence (DNA): TGTGCCAGCAGTTACAGAGGACAGGGAGGTGAAAAACTGTTTTTT.

There are a few counts of this clone. The sample contains more than one DNA sequence encoding this CDR3. This sequence joins TRBV7-8 and TRBJ2-2; D is possibly TRBD2 (5 bases). The germline V and J ends were trimmed by 2 bases and 1 base, with 8 bases remaining between them. The CDR3 loop spans 15 amino acids. The V gene's germline CDR1 is SGHVS and CDR2 FQNEAQ. The CDR3 is CASSLRTGNTGELFF. In DNA, the CDR3 is TGTGCCAGCAGCTTACGGACTGGGAACACCGGGGAGCTGTTTTTT.

Here the CDR3 DNA reads TGCGCCAGCAGCTCGAGCCACCAAGAGACCCAGTACTTC. As protein: CASSSSHQETQYF. The chain recombines TRBV5-1 with TRBJ2-5; D is uncertain. The V gene lost 3 bases and the J gene lost 0 bases, with 6 bases spanning the gap. Germline-derived CDR1 and CDR2 are SGHRS and YFSETQ. CDR3 length: 13 residues.

This chain joins TRBV9 and TRBJ2-2; TRBD1 matches at 8 bases. This CDR3 has 17 amino acids. Per the germline V gene, CDR1 is SGDLS and CDR2 is YYNGEE. The trim removed 4 bases at V and 3 bases at J, leaving 11 bases unmatched. The CDR3 loop is CASSRPPGQDYTGELFF. The CDR3 DNA sequence: TGTGCCAGCAGCCGACCCCCGGGACAGGACTACACCGGGGAGCTGTTTTTT.

This clone occurred a few times. The rearrangement joins TRBV14 to TRBJ2-7, with 9 bases matching TRBD1. Germline V gives CDR1 SGHDN, CDR2 FVKESK. With V trimmed by 6 bases and J by 1 base, 10 bases remained unmatched. There are 16 residues in the CDR3. The CDR3 DNA sequence: TGTGCCAGCAGTCTCCTTCCGGGACAGGGTTCCTACGAGCAGTACTTC. The encoded protein is CASSLLPGQGSYEQYF.

The V gene is TRBV30, the J gene TRBJ2-3; 13 nucleotides align to TRBD2. V lost 2 bases, J lost 4 bases, and 3 bases stayed unmatched. The CDR3 is made up of 15 amino acids. CDR1 and CDR2 (germline): GTSNPN, SVGIG (reference sequence). The DNA of the CDR3 is TGTGCCTGGAGTTCGGGACTAGCGGGACCAGATACGCAGTATTTT. Amino acids: CAWSSGLAGPDTQYF.

The chain joins TRBV19 to TRBJ2-1; no clear D gene. Germline CDR1 and CDR2: LNHDA and SQIVND (reference sequence). The CDR3 has 13 residues. V was cut by 5 bases and J by 5 bases, with 10 bases left in between. The CDR3 DNA sequence: TGTGCCAGTAGTTCGAGCGTAAACAATGAGCAGTTCTTC. Encoded protein: CASSSSVNNEQFF.

V is TRBV7-2 and J is TRBJ2-5; 7 bases line up with TRBD1. Looked up from germline, CDR1 is SGHTA and CDR2 is FQGNSA. J lost 11 bases, V lost 1 base, and 10 bases had no gene match. This CDR3 spans 14 amino acids. CDR3 DNA sequence: TGTGCCAGCAGCTTAGGACAGGGTTCTAGGGAGCAGTACTTC. This codes for CASSLGQGSREQYF.

J is TRBJ2-7 and V is TRBV9; the match to TRBD1 covers 7 bases. Looked up from germline, CDR1 is SGDLS and CDR2 is YYNGEE. CDR3 length equals 14 residues. V trimming: 6 bases; J trimming: 4 bases; junction bases outside the gene matches: 10. The CDR3 sequence: CASTQPGTEYEQYF. The CDR3 DNA reads TGTGCCAGCACCCAGCCCGGGACAGAATACGAGCAGTACTTC.

This clone was seen a handful of times. In the same sample, other DNA sequences code for this CDR3. The rearrangement joins TRBV7-9 to TRBJ1-1, with D unresolved. CDR1 and CDR2 (germline): SEHNR, FQNEAQ (reference sequence). There are 11 residues in the CDR3. Trimming removed 5 bases from V and 3 bases from J, with 4 bases in between. This chain's CDR3 is CASSPDTEAFF. CDR3 nucleotide sequence: TGTGCCAGCAGCCCCGACACTGAAGCTTTCTTT.

The sample holds a few counts of this clone. V gene TRBV4-3 combines with J gene TRBJ1-2, with D uncertain. The CDR3 has 14 residues. The V and J ends lost 4 bases and 2 bases respectively, with 11 bases between them. Germline CDR1 reads LGHNA; CDR2 reads YSLEER. CDR3 nucleotides: TGCGCCAGCAGCCGAATGACGGGAAACTATGGCTACACCTTC. It codes for CASSRMTGNYGYTF.